The T cell receptor (beta chain) under discussion was sequenced for a study of blood T cells in healthy people across ages. Per germline, CDR1 SGHKS and CDR2 YYEKEE (reference sequence). The CDR3 runs 16 residues. V lost 0 bases, J lost 2 bases, and 6 bases stayed unmatched. A sample-barcoded 5' primer and a J-beta primer mix were used in a second PCR of roughly 7 to 11 cycles. TCRdb processed the 5' RACE reads anew with MiXCR; each CDR3 protein has one entry. The table includes 1.5 million to 2 million distinct CDR3 sequences, about 50% detected once. The source of this sequence is a middle-aged woman in good health. Sequenced material: blood. This chain connects TRBV5-5 to TRBJ2-3, with 7 bases matching TRBD2. The DNA for the CDR3 is TGTGCCAGCAGCTTGGGCGTGGGGACTATCACAGATACGCAGTATTTT. The encoded protein is CASSLGVGTITDTQYF.